This T cell receptor beta chain comes out of a study of T cell changes during pregnancy in multiple sclerosis (dated by TCRdb to 2018 to 2020). In the study overall: In women with multiple sclerosis, the researchers looked at how the T cell repertoire shifted as pregnancy progressed.

There are a few counts of this clone. No antigen is known for it. No base qualities exist here, and no much larger clone lies one base off it. Libraries were constructed by the immunoSEQ multiplex PCR assay. TCRdb mirrors the immuneACCESS table, restricted to in-frame sequences. Some clones are absent from its copies; in checked studies, under half trace to an unresolved V gene, and the reason for the others is unknown. The sample data list 50,000 or so clones, and more than 90% of these were observed just once. Together, the top ten hold 0.37% of the sample. From the cysteine up to the phenylalanine, the CDR3 has a length of 15 residues. Only CDR3 DNA remains: 45 bases, in frame from the first base. CDR1 MNHEY and CDR2 SVGAGI are derived from the germline V gene. The V end loses 6 bases and the J end loses 0 bases, and a stretch of 12 bases separates them.

The specimen was CD4+ T cells from peripheral blood mononuclear cells, collected before pregnancy. This TCR was sampled from a female donor with multiple sclerosis, enrolled in a pregnancy study. The V and J segments used are TRBV6-5 and TRBJ2-1; D gene: possibly TRBD2, on 6 matching bases. CDR3 region: CASSRAGSSYNEQFF. Here is the DNA: TGTGCCAGCAGCCGAGCGGGCTCCTCCTACAATGAGCAGTTCTTC.